These T cell receptor beta chains were read from a single sample in a study of CD8 T cells in ankylosing spondylitis. TCRdb called the 5' RACE reads again in MiXCR, with one record for every CDR3 protein. The sample has about 360,000 distinct CDR3 sequences; roughly 20% are singletons. Material for sequencing was blood, either unsorted or a sorted T cell fraction (not recorded which). Receptors originate from a male donor with ankylosing spondylitis or in good health (not recorded which). The CDR3 runs from the conserved cysteine through the conserved F or W. D genes are given only for firm matches. Expanded clones are given a class, and other clones once, few, many or no size at all.

- TRBJ1-2 - 12 TRBV7-9 CASSIAPYGYTF TGTGCCAGCAGCATAGCACCGTATGGCTACACCTTC
few TRBJ2-1 TRBD2 14 TRBV7-2 CASSFAGGFGEQFF TGTGCCAGCAGCTTCGCGGGGGGGTTTGGTGAGCAGTTCTTC
many TRBJ2-7 - 17 TRBV14 CASSQGDSSGRLYEQYF TGTGCCAGCAGCCAAGGGGACTCTTCAGGACGCCTCTACGAGCAGTACTTC
- TRBJ2-3 TRBD2 16 TRBV3-1 CASSHPTGTMTDTQYF TGTGCCAGCAGCCACCCGACCGGGACTATGACAGATACGCAGTATTTT
- TRBJ1-5 TRBD1 15 TRBV3-1 CASSQTGGGNQPQHF TGTGCCAGCAGCCAAACAGGGGGGGGCAATCAGCCCCAGCATTTT
few TRBJ2-1 - 14 TRBV9 CASSVGGRVGEQFF TGTGCCAGCAGCGTAGGTGGACGGGTCGGTGAGCAGTTCTTC
few TRBJ2-6 - 15 TRBV27 CASSLPSSGANVLTF TGTGCCAGCAGTTTACCGAGCTCTGGGGCCAACGTCCTGACTTTC
few TRBJ2-7 TRBD1 11 TRBV12-3/TRBV12-4 CASWSGGEQYF TGTGCCAGCTGGTCAGGGGGCGAGCAGTACTTC
few TRBJ2-1 TRBD1 15 TRBV20-1 CSARTRTGSNNEQFF TGCAGTGCTAGAACTAGGACAGGGTCCAACAATGAGCAGTTCTTC
- TRBJ1-2 - 13 TRBV6-1 CASSPRVPVGYTF TGTGCCAGCAGTCCCCGGGTCCCGGTCGGCTACACCTTC
- TRBJ2-7 TRBD1 15 TRBV20-1 CSARDWDRATYEQYF TGCAGTGCTAGAGATTGGGACAGAGCCACCTACGAGCAGTACTTC
many TRBJ2-1 - 14 TRBV5-1 CASSVGGDYNEQFF TGCGCCAGCAGCGTGGGGGGTGACTACAATGAGCAGTTCTTC
few TRBJ2-7 TRBD1 15 TRBV29-1 CSVEEVGTGGYEQYF TGCAGCGTTGAAGAGGTCGGGACAGGGGGCTACGAGCAGTACTTC
- TRBJ2-7 - 20 TRBV11-2 CASSLLGPSVLACRVYEQYF TGTGCCAGCAGCTTACTTGGTCCTAGTGTCCTTGCGTGTAGAGTTTACGAGCAGTACTTC
few TRBJ2-1 - 16 TRBV12-3/TRBV12-4 CASSLNPSSSYNEQFF TGTGCCAGCAGTTTAAACCCCTCTAGCTCCTACAATGAGCAGTTCTTC
many TRBJ2-6 TRBD2 18 TRBV10-3 CAISEETSVSSGANVLTF TGTGCCATCAGTGAGGAGACTAGCGTTAGCTCTGGGGCCAACGTCCTGACTTTC
- TRBJ2-7 - 14 TRBV4-1 CASSQEGQFYEQYF TGCGCCAGCAGCCAAGAAGGCCAGTTCTACGAGCAGTACTTC
few TRBJ2-3 TRBD2 21 TRBV4-2 CASSQDGASGGSTSSTDTQYF TGTGCCAGCAGCCAAGATGGAGCTAGCGGGGGTTCAACTAGCAGCACAGATACGCAGTATTTT
- TRBJ2-7 - 16 TRBV6-5 CASSSMVGVATYEQYF TGTGCCAGCAGTTCTATGGTAGGGGTCGCAACCTACGAGCAGTACTTC
many TRBJ2-1 TRBD2 14 TRBV10-1 CASSRTSDYNEQFF TGCGCCAGCAGTCGGACTAGCGACTACAATGAGCAGTTCTTC
- TRBJ1-3 - 12 TRBV11-2 CASSFGLYTIYF TGTGCCAGCAGCTTTGGCTTATACACCATATATTTT
few TRBJ2-1 - 15 TRBV6-5 CASSYSLASAGEQFF TGTGCCAGCAGTTACTCTCTAGCGAGCGCAGGGGAGCAGTTCTTC
few TRBJ2-3 - 14 TRBV29-1 CSVEVELAADTQYF TGCAGCGTTGAAGTGGAGCTAGCAGCAGATACGCAGTATTTT
- TRBJ2-7 - 15 TRBV3-1 CASSQGGDLGYEQYF TGTGCCAGCAGCCAAGGGGGGGACCTAGGCTACGAGCAGTACTTC
- TRBJ2-5 - 14 TRBV27 CASQPPGAAETQYF TGTGCCAGCCAACCCCCCGGGGCTGCAGAGACCCAGTACTTC
- TRBJ1-1 - 10 TRBV12-3/TRBV12-4 CASQGGGAFF TGTGCCAGCCAAGGCGGGGGGGCTTTCTTT
few TRBJ2-5 TRBD1 16 TRBV27 CASSSHRDRGGETQYF TGTGCCAGCAGTTCACACCGGGACAGGGGAGGTGAGACCCAGTACTTC
few TRBJ2-1 - 13 TRBV27 CASGDRSYNEQFF TGTGCCAGCGGAGACAGGTCGTACAATGAGCAGTTCTTC
- TRBJ2-7 - 11 TRBV20-1 CSAREIYEQYF TGCAGTGCTAGAGAAATATACGAGCAGTACTTC
few TRBJ2-3 TRBD2 12 TRBV20-1 CSAQREGDTQYF TGCAGTGCCCAGCGGGAAGGAGATACGCAGTATTTT
- TRBJ2-1 TRBD1 19 TRBV20-1 CSARYRDRGPDAIFNEQFF TGCAGTGCTAGATACCGGGACAGGGGGCCAGACGCAATTTTCAATGAGCAGTTCTTC
few TRBJ2-7 TRBD1 14 TRBV12-3/TRBV12-4 CASSSSDRTYEQYF TGTGCCAGCAGTTCCTCGGACAGGACCTACGAGCAGTACTTC
many TRBJ2-1 TRBD2 12 TRBV7-6 CASGEGYNEQFF TGTGCCAGCGGGGAGGGGTACAATGAGCAGTTCTTC
few TRBJ2-7 - 14 TRBV5-1 CASSLEQGSYEQYF TGCGCCAGCAGCTTGGAGCAGGGCTCCTACGAGCAGTACTTC
- TRBJ2-1 - 17 TRBV24-1 CATSDTGGSSSYNEQFF TGTGCCACCAGTGATACGGGTGGAAGTTCATCCTACAATGAGCAGTTCTTC
few TRBJ2-3 - 14 TRBV5-5 CASSLVPDTDTQYF TGTGCCAGCAGCTTGGTTCCGGACACAGATACGCAGTATTTT
many TRBJ2-3 - 15 TRBV5-1 CASSLVGASTDTQYF TGCGCCAGCAGCTTGGTGGGGGCTAGCACAGATACGCAGTATTTT
- TRBJ2-6 - 17 TRBV5-1 CASSLEGIHSGANVLTF TGCGCCAGCAGCTTGGAAGGAATACACTCTGGGGCCAACGTCCTGACTTTC
- TRBJ2-3 TRBD2 15 TRBV27 CASSHRGGPSDTQYF TGTGCCAGCAGCCATCGGGGGGGCCCATCAGATACGCAGTATTTT
many TRBJ2-5 TRBD2 15 TRBV12-3/TRBV12-4 CASSPWSGGQETQYF TGTGCCAGCAGTCCCTGGAGCGGGGGGCAAGAGACCCAGTACTTC
- TRBJ2-1 - 14 TRBV12-5 CASARAISYNEQFF TGTGCTAGTGCCCGGGCGATCTCCTACAATGAGCAGTTCTTC
few TRBJ2-2 - 17 TRBV7-8 CASSASPGTQNTGELFF TGTGCCAGCAGCGCTTCCCCCGGGACTCAGAACACCGGGGAGCTGTTTTTT
few TRBJ2-3 TRBD1 17 TRBV11-2 CASSLHRDRDTTDTQYF TGTGCCAGCAGCTTACACCGGGACAGGGATACCACAGATACGCAGTATTTT
few TRBJ1-2 - 12 TRBV29-1 CSVVGGTYGYTF TGCAGCGTTGTAGGGGGTACCTATGGCTACACCTTC